This T cell receptor beta chain was found in a study of T cells in localized non-small cell lung cancer. Study conclusions and caveats: A median roughly 50 of the top 100 tumor clones appeared in adjacent lung. Sequencing was restricted to one tumor region; therefore, heterogeneity remains possible. There was higher T cell clonality in uninvolved adjacent lung than in tumor, and it was highest there.

In regard to this clone: Antigen specificity is unknown.

The CDR3 is made up of 16 amino acids. V shed 7 bases, J shed 3 bases, and the junction held 12 bases outside the gene matches. Germline V gene lookup returns CDR1 SNHLY and CDR2 FYNNEI. Clones were sequenced by immunoSEQ multiplex PCR, and TCRdb holds only the in-frame ones, with some missing. The table has 70,000 to 100,000 clones, around 90% seen once. The TCR sequence derives from a woman aged 35-75 years with stage II squamous cell lung carcinoma. The specimen was PBMCs, collected before any cancer treatment. The genes are TRBV2 and TRBJ1-1; 9 bases map to TRBD1. Written as DNA, the CDR3 is TGTGCCAGCATTTACGGGACAGGGAGGTGGTACACTGAAGCTTTCTTT. Protein product: CASIYGTGRWYTEAFF.